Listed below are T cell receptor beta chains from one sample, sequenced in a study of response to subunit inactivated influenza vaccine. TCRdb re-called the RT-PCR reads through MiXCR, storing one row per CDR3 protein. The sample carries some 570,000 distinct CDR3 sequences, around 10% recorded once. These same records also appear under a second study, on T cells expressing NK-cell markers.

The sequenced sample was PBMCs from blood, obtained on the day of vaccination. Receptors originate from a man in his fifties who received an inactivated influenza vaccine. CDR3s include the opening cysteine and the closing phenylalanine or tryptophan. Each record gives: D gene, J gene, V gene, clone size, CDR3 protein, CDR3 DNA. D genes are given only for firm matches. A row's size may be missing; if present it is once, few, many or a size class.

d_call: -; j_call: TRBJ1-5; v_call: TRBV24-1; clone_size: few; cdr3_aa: CATSDFPANQPQHF; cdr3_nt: TGTGCCACCAGTGATTTCCCGGCTAATCAGCCCCAGCATTTT
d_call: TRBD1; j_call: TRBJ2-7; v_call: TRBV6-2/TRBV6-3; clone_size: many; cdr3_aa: CASSYSGQGYEQYF; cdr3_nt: TGTGCCAGCAGTTACTCCGGACAGGGGTACGAGCAGTACTTC
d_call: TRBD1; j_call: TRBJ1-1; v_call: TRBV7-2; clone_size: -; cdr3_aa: CASSWGTDAFF; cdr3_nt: TGTGCCAGCAGCTGGGGGACAGACGCTTTCTTT
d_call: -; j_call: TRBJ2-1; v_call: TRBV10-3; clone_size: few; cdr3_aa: CAISESDSADEQFF; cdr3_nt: TGTGCCATCAGTGAGTCAGATAGTGCGGATGAGCAGTTCTTC
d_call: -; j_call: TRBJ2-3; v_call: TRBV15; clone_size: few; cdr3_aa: CATSRARGATDTQYF; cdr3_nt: TGTGCCACCAGCAGAGCCCGGGGGGCCACAGATACGCAGTATTTT
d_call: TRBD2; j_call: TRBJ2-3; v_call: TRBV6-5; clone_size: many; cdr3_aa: CASSYARLAASTDTQYF; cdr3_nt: TGTGCCAGCAGTTACGCCCGACTAGCAGCTAGCACAGATACGCAGTATTTT
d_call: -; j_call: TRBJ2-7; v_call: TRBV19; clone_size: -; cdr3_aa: CASSIRPPSGYEQYF; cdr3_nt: TGTGCCAGTAGTATTCGGCCCCCGTCAGGATACGAGCAGTACTTC
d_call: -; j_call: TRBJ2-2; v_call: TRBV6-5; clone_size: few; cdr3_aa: CASSYSSWRAGDSGELFF; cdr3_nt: TGTGCCAGCAGTTACTCGTCTTGGAGGGCAGGGGACTCCGGGGAGCTGTTTTTT
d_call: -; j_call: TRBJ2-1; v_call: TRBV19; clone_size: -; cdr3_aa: CASSIQGGAYNEQFF; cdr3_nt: TGTGCCAGTAGTATCCAGGGGGGGGCCTACAATGAGCAGTTCTTC
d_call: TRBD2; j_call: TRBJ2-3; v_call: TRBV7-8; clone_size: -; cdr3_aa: CASSFLRGGGTDTQYF; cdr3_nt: TGTGCCAGCAGCTTCCTTCGCGGGGGTGGCACAGATACGCAGTATTTT
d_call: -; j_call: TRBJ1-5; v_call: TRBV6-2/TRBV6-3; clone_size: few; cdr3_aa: CASNEEVQPQHF; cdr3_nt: TGTGCCAGCAACGAAGAGGTTCAGCCCCAGCATTTT
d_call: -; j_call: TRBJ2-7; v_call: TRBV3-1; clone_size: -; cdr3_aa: CASSPGPATYEQYF; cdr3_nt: TGTGCCAGCAGCCCCGGACCGGCTACCTACGAGCAGTACTTC
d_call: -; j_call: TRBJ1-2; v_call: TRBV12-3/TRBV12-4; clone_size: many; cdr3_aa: CASSSSSRVRYGYTF; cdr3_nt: TGTGCCAGCAGTTCCTCCTCCCGGGTCCGCTATGGCTACACCTTC